This T cell receptor beta chain was observed in a study of cytomegalovirus exposure and HLA in healthy donors. The primer mix had 60 Vbeta and 13 Jbeta primers. TCRdb keeps only in-frame clones here, not all; method: immunoSEQ multiplex PCR. The table includes fewer than 100,000 clones, approximately 7.7% detected once. Everyone who donated was a healthy bone marrow donor. CDR3 size: 15 residues. The germline CDR1 and CDR2 sequences are SGDLS and YYNGEE. V lost 1 base and J lost 3, with 8 bases in between. Broader study findings: Later analysis associated a missense DCLRE1C variant with TCR beta V- and J-gene trimming.

This clone was detected a few times. Antigen specificity is unknown. The rearrangement links TRBV9 to TRBJ2-6; no definite D call. The sequence derives from a man between 50 and 59 years old in good health and CMV-seronegative. Material for sequencing was PBMCs. CDR3 DNA: TGTGCCAGCAGCGTAAGCATATATGGGGCCAACGTCCTGACTTTC. Protein sequence: CASSVSIYGANVLTF.